These 2 T cell receptor beta chains share one sample of origin, sequenced in a study of blood T cell repertoires in COVID-19. Profiled with immunoSEQ multiplex PCR; TCRdb holds only in-frame clones, not every one. The sample contains fewer than 350,000 clones, about 85% of which appear only once. The source material was PBMCs or T cells enriched from blood (not recorded which). All receptors derive from a woman aged 45 to 65 who had recovered from COVID-19.

The V gene is TRBV20-1, the J gene TRBJ1-2; the D gene is possibly TRBD1 (5 bases). This CDR3 has 15 residues. With 3 bases removed from V and 6 bases from J, the gap between germline ends came to 20 bases. Looked up from germline, CDR1 is DFQATT and CDR2 is SNEGSKA (reference sequence). Here the CDR3 reads CSASLAGGAPDGYTF. In nucleotides, the CDR3 is TGCAGTGCTAGTCTGGCTGGAGGGGCGCCGGATGGCTACACCTTC.

V gene TRBV6-5 combines with J gene TRBJ1-5, with TRBD1 identical over 8 bases. Germline-derived CDR1 and CDR2 are MNHEY and SVGAGI. Trimming removed 5 bases from V and 11 bases from J; junction bases left unmatched: 11. The CDR3 is 14 residues long. The CDR3 region has the DNA TGTGCCAGCAGTCCCAAGACAGGGGAACTGGCCCAGCATTTT. It codes for CASSPKTGELAQHF.